This TCR beta chain came from a study of Graves' ophthalmopathy and Graves' hyperthyroidism. This clonotype was recorded at least ten times. The authors amplified TCR beta CDR3 regions from RNA transcripts. First-round RT-PCR employed HTBI primers, with a second-round multiplex PCR after it. MiXCR, applied by TCRdb to the multiplex PCR reads, yields one record per CDR3 protein. The table lists roughly 500,000 distinct CDR3 sequences, under 15% of them singletons. This CDR3 region has 13 residues. Trimming took 2 bases from V and 3 from J, leaving 8 bases between them. Germline V gene data show CDR1 as MDHEN and CDR2 as SYDVKM.

The TCR comes from a woman aged 25 to 39 with Graves' ophthalmopathy. Sequenced material: blood. This rearrangement joins TRBV28 to TRBJ2-7; no firm D call. The CDR3 sequence: CASSLLLDYEQYF. The CDR3 region has the DNA TGTGCCAGCAGTTTACTCCTCGACTACGAGCAGTACTTC.